This TCR beta chain was identified during a study of blood T cell repertoires in COVID-19. This CDR3 is built from 11 residues. V lost 6 bases to trimming and J lost 3 bases, with 6 bases between them. The V gene's germline CDR1 is SGDLS and CDR2 YYNGEE. Authors' analysis steps: Reference gene primer amplification yielded estimated nucleated cell counts. Assay: immunoSEQ multiplex PCR; the TCRdb copy retains only in-frame clones and omits some. The V and J calls and clone size are taken from that table; D and trimming were inferred from the DNA. Among about 480,000 clones listed, 70% to 90% were seen once.

This receptor was obtained from a woman in her 50s with COVID-19, enrolled during active disease. Input material: peripheral blood. The chain couples TRBV9 to TRBJ1-2; D is possibly TRBD1 (5 bases). Here the CDR3 reads CASKGDYGYTF. The DNA of the CDR3 is TGTGCCAGCAAAGGGGACTATGGCTACACCTTC.